These 30 T cell receptor beta chains were all obtained from the same sample, sequenced in a study of shared clonotypes between healthy human individuals. Profiled with immunoSEQ multiplex PCR; TCRdb holds only in-frame clones, not every one. This sample has 1.5 million to 2.5 million clones, with about 95% found just once. The naive CD8 subset, CD45RO-negative cells positively selected for CCR7, excluded terminally differentiated effector memory CD45RA+ cells. Source material: naive CD8+ T cells sorted from blood. These receptors came from a man aged 18 to 29 in good health.

This clone has only one observation. The gene calls are TRBV7-6 and TRBJ2-7, with a tentative D call TRBD1 (6 bases). The germline CDR1 and CDR2 sequences are SGHVS and FNYEAQ. This CDR3 has 13 amino acids. Trimming shortened V by 4 bases and J by 1 base, and 8 bases separated the two germline ends. In nucleotides, the CDR3 is TGTGCCAGCAGCTCCACAGGGTCCTACGAGCAGTACTTC. It yields the protein CASSSTGSYEQYF.

Here the CDR3 DNA reads TGTGCCAGCAGTAATATACAGGGGATGGGCACTGAAGCTTTCTTT. Translated, it gives CASSNIQGMGTEAFF. This chain joins TRBV6-6 and TRBJ1-1, with 7 bases that match TRBD1. Trimming cost V 5 bases and J 4 bases; bases outside gene matches: 10. This CDR3 contains 15 residues. The germline V gene encodes CDR1 MNHNY and CDR2 SVGAGI (reference sequence).

The rearrangement joins TRBV28 to TRBJ1-5; the match to TRBD1 covers 8 bases. The CDR3 is made up of 16 amino acids. V was clipped by 5 bases and J by 9 bases; unmatched bases: 15. Germline CDR1 reads MDHEN; CDR2 reads SYDVKM. CDR3 residues: CASSLRGQVGSLPQHF. CDR3 nucleotides: TGTGCCAGCAGTCTCAGGGGGCAGGTGGGGAGTTTGCCCCAGCATTTT.

The rearrangement uses TRBV19 and TRBJ1-4, with D possibly being TRBD1 (6 bases). Trimming removed 7 bases at V and 8 bases at J, with 23 bases between. CDR1 is LNHDA, CDR2 SQIVND, per germline (reference sequence). This CDR3 has 16 residues. The CDR3 sequence is CASTETGLNPREKLFF. CDR3 nucleotide sequence: TGTGCCAGTACTGAAACAGGGCTGAATCCGCGGGAAAAACTGTTTTTT.

The chain uses TRBV7-9 and TRBJ1-5, with 7 bases matching TRBD1. This CDR3 spans 15 amino acids. Germline V lookup: CDR1 SEHNR, CDR2 FQNEAQ (reference sequence). Trimming at V came to 5 bases and at J to 4 bases, leaving 8 bases not matched to a gene. CDR3 in amino acids: CASSIGTASNQPQHF. CDR3 bases: TGTGCCAGCAGCATCGGGACAGCTTCTAATCAGCCCCAGCATTTT. Based on the CDR3 plus reference TRBV7-9 and TRBJ1-5, the full variable domain is DTGVSQNPRHKITKRGQNVTFRCDPISEHNRLYWYRQTLGQGPEFLTYFQNEAQLEKSRLLSDRFSAERPKGSFSTLEIQRTEQGDSAMYLCASSIGTASNQPQHFGDGTRLSIL.

The chain couples TRBV4-3 to TRBJ2-7, with 9 positions matching TRBD1. Germline V gives CDR1 LGHNA, CDR2 YSLEER. The V and J ends lost 1 base and 3 bases, in that order; junction bases with no gene match: 4. The CDR3 has 15 amino acids. The DNA for the CDR3 is TGCGCCAGCAGCCAAGGACCGGGACAGGGCTACGAGCAGTACTTC. This codes for CASSQGPGQGYEQYF.

V gene TRBV4-3 combines with J gene TRBJ2-2, with TRBD2 identical over 13 bases. The V gene's germline CDR1 is LGHNA and CDR2 YSLEER. After removal of 5 bases from V and 2 bases from J, the junction contained 20 bases not matched to a gene. The CDR3 runs 22 residues. CDR3 in amino acids: CASSEPKMTSGRPNVNTGELFF. In DNA, the CDR3 is TGCGCCAGCAGCGAACCCAAAATGACTAGCGGGAGGCCCAACGTTAACACCGGGGAGCTGTTTTTT.

The rearrangement uses TRBV9 and TRBJ2-2; perhaps TRBD2 as D (5 bases). This CDR3 has 12 amino acids. From germline, CDR1 is SGDLS and CDR2 YYNGEE. The CDR3 region is CASEGNTGELFF. CDR3 DNA: TGTGCTAGCGAGGGGAACACCGGGGAGCTGTTTTTT.

The V and J genes are TRBV6-5 and TRBJ1-5; no definite D call. V was trimmed by 2 bases and J by 3 bases, leaving 11 bases between them. CDR1 is MNHEY and CDR2 is SVGAGI in the germline V gene. The CDR3 sequence is 15 residues long. CDR3: CASSYSREDNQPQHF. The DNA for the CDR3 is TGTGCCAGCAGTTACAGTAGGGAGGACAATCAGCCCCAGCATTTT.

This clone was counted once. The chain is built from TRBV6-6 and TRBJ2-7; D might be TRBD1 (5 bases). The CDR3 has 15 residues. Trimming stripped 6 bases from V and 5 bases from J, with 20 bases between. Germline CDR1 reads MNHNY; CDR2 reads SVGAGI (reference sequence). In DNA, the CDR3 is TGTGCCAGCAGCCCGACCTCTGTACAGGAAAACGAGCAGTACTTC. It specifies CASSPTSVQENEQYF.

The chain uses TRBV7-9 and TRBJ2-3; TRBD1 might be the D (6 bases). The CDR3 sequence is 13 residues long. Trimming cost V 6 bases and J 2 bases, with 9 bases left between them. From germline, CDR1 is SEHNR and CDR2 FQNEAQ (reference sequence). Here the CDR3 DNA reads TGTGCCAGCAGTCAGGGGAACACAGATACGCAGTATTTT. Its protein product is CASSQGNTDTQYF. The full variable domain, in which reference TRBV7-9 and TRBJ2-3 provide the parts outside the CDR3, is DTGVSQNPRHKITKRGQNVTFRCDPISEHNRLYWYRQTLGQGPEFLTYFQNEAQLEKSRLLSDRFSAERPKGSFSTLEIQRTEQGDSAMYLCASSQGNTDTQYFGPGTRLTVL.

This clone was seen only once. The chain combines TRBV6-5 with TRBJ2-5; 9 bases are shared with TRBD1. Per the germline V gene, CDR1 is MNHEY and CDR2 is SVGAGI. Losses at the gene ends were 2 bases for V and 4 bases for J; bases not matched to a gene: 5. The CDR3 is 15 residues long. CDR3 protein: CASSYHRGRPETQYF. CDR3 in DNA: TGTGCCAGCAGTTACCACAGGGGGCGCCCAGAGACCCAGTACTTC.

CDR3 nucleotide sequence: TGTGCCAGCAACGCCTACACAGAGACCCAGTACTTC. Its translation: CASNAYTETQYF. V usage is TRBV13 and J usage is TRBJ2-5; D ambiguous. The CDR3 is 12 amino acids. From germline, CDR1 is PRHDT and CDR2 FYEKMQ (reference sequence). Trimming took 7 bases from V and 4 from J, leaving 10 bases between them. Full variable domain (rest looked up from reference TRBV13 and TRBJ2-5): AAGVIQSPRHLIKEKRETATLKCYPIPRHDTVYWYQQGPGQDPQFLISFYEKMQSDKGSIPDRFSAQQFSDYHSELNMSSLELGDSALYFCASNAYTETQYFGPGTRLLVL.

V gene TRBV6-1 combines with J gene TRBJ2-3; D tentatively fits TRBD1 or TRBD2 (5 bases each). The V gene lost 1 base and the J gene lost 2 bases, with 13 bases spanning the gap. The V gene's germline CDR1 is MNHNS and CDR2 SASEGT. The CDR3 spans 16 residues. CDR3 coding DNA: TGTGCCAGCAGTGAAGATCGAGGGACCGTCACAGATACGCAGTATTTT. This sequence encodes CASSEDRGTVTDTQYF.

The chain recombines TRBV10-2 with TRBJ2-7; no reliable D call. The germline V gene encodes CDR1 WSHSY and CDR2 SAAADI. V was shortened by 4 bases and J by 0 bases, with 4 bases between the two germline ends. CDR3 length: 12 amino acids. The CDR3 DNA follows: TGCGCCAGCAGTGGACACTCCTACGAGCAGTACTTC. Amino acids: CASSGHSYEQYF.

V usage is TRBV6-5 and J usage is TRBJ1-6, with D tentatively TRBD1 (5 bases). V was pared by 10 bases and J by 7 bases, with 14 bases between. Germline values: CDR1 MNHEY, CDR2 SVGAGI. This CDR3 region has 13 residues. The CDR3 sequence: CATNQGVNSPLHF. The CDR3 DNA is TGTGCCACCAACCAAGGGGTAAATTCACCCCTCCACTTT.

The chain links TRBV5-4 to TRBJ2-2, with D perhaps TRBD1 (5 bases). CDR1 is SGHNT, CDR2 YYREEE, per germline (reference sequence). The CDR3 consists of 12 residues. In nucleotides, the CDR3 is TGTGCAGGGGCCGCGAACACCGGGGAGCTGTTTTTT. Protein: CAGAANTGELFF.

The V gene is TRBV29-1, the J gene TRBJ2-1; 13 bases map to TRBD2. Germline V gene data show CDR1 as SQVTM and CDR2 as ANQGSEA. The trim removed 1 base at V and 9 bases at J, leaving 6 bases unmatched. CDR3 size: 15 residues. The CDR3 DNA follows: TGCAGCGTTGAAGGGACTAGCGGGAGTGGGTCTGAGCAGTTCTTC. It is translated as CSVEGTSGSGSEQFF.

This clone was found once. The rearrangement links TRBV9 to TRBJ2-7; either TRBD1 or TRBD2 may supply D (7 bases each). Germline lookup yields CDR1 SGDLS and CDR2 YYNGEE. The V end lost 3 bases, the J end lost 5 bases, and 18 bases lay between the germline ends. This CDR3 is 15 amino acids long. CDR3 coding DNA: TGTGCCAGCAGCGCCTACAGGGGAGGGGTTGACGAGCAGTACTTC. It encodes CASSAYRGGVDEQYF.

In its sample, this clone was seen once. The rearrangement links TRBV9 to TRBJ2-2, with TRBD2 identical over 10 bases. Looked up from germline, CDR1 is SGDLS and CDR2 is YYNGEE. V lost 0 bases, J lost 1 base, and 0 bases stayed unmatched. There are 16 residues in the CDR3. The CDR3 nucleotides are TGTGCCAGCAGCGTAGGGACTAGCGGGAACACCGGGGAGCTGTTTTTT. Translated, it gives CASSVGTSGNTGELFF.

The gene calls are TRBV13 and TRBJ2-5; D remains unclear. The V gene lost 4 bases and the J gene lost 4 bases, with 10 bases spanning the gap. The CDR3 extends over 13 amino acids. Germline V gene lookup returns CDR1 PRHDT and CDR2 FYEKMQ (reference sequence). The CDR3 DNA reads TGTGCCAGCAGCTCCACTACGGGAGAGACCCAGTACTTC. Translation gives CASSSTTGETQYF.

This chain connects TRBV29-1 to TRBJ2-1; D gene uncertain. The germline gives CDR1 SQVTM, CDR2 ANQGSEA. The CDR3 spans 14 residues. V was clipped by 3 bases and J by 4 bases, with 13 bases between them. The CDR3 is CSVDASIRYNEQFF. DNA of the CDR3: TGCAGCGTTGATGCCTCTATACGATACAATGAGCAGTTCTTC.

The DNA for the CDR3 is TGCAGCGTTGGGCATGGGTCTGGCTACACCTTC. It encodes CSVGHGSGYTF. This chain uses TRBV29-1 with TRBJ1-2, with D uncertain. V gave up 4 bases and J gave up 7 bases, with 10 bases separating them. This CDR3 has 11 residues. Looked up from germline, CDR1 is SQVTM and CDR2 is ANQGSEA. The full variable domain, completed using reference TRBV29-1 and TRBJ1-2, is SAVISQKPSRDICQRGTSLTIQCQVDSQVTMMFWYRQQPGQSLTLIATANQGSEATYESGFVIDKFPISRPNLTFSTLTVSNMSPEDSSIYLCSVGHGSGYTFGSGTRLTVV.

This clone was counted a single time. This sequence joins TRBV6-5 and TRBJ2-2; the match to TRBD1 covers 10 bases. This CDR3 has 14 amino acids. With V trimmed by 2 bases and J by 7 bases, 1 base remained unmatched. CDR1 MNHEY and CDR2 SVGAGI come from the germline V gene. CDR3 DNA: TGTGCCAGCAGTTACGGACAGGGGGTCGGGGAGCTGTTTTTT. Translating it yields CASSYGQGVGELFF.

The J gene is TRBJ1-2, the V gene TRBV13, with TRBD1 as a possible D gene (6 bases). The V gene's germline CDR1 is PRHDT and CDR2 FYEKMQ (reference sequence). Trimming cost V 5 bases and J 1 base, with 14 bases left between them. There are 15 residues in the CDR3. The chain's CDR3 is CASSPSGEGNYGYTF. The CDR3 DNA is TGTGCCAGCAGCCCATCAGGGGAGGGTAACTATGGCTACACCTTC.

This chain joins TRBV7-9 and TRBJ1-3; weak D call: TRBD1 (5 bases). The ends were cut back, 1 base at V and 2 bases at J, with 12 bases in the middle. The CDR3 sequence is 16 residues long. Germline assignment: CDR1 SEHNR and CDR2 FQNEAQ (reference sequence). The CDR3 DNA follows: TGTGCCAGCAGCTTAGGGCGGGGGTCGGCTGGAAACACCATATATTTT. It encodes CASSLGRGSAGNTIYF.

J is TRBJ1-5 and V is TRBV13; TRBD1 is a possible D gene (6 bases). Trimming removed 0 bases from V and 5 bases from J, with 14 bases in between. CDR3 size: 16 residues. Germline CDR1 PRHDT, CDR2 FYEKMQ (reference sequence). The CDR3 sequence: CASSLGAGTRYQPQHF. The CDR3, as DNA: TGTGCCAGCAGCTTAGGCGCCGGGACAAGGTATCAGCCCCAGCATTTT.

V usage is TRBV7-9 and J usage is TRBJ1-1, with D unclear. V was cut by 4 bases and J by 1 base, with 7 bases left in between. The CDR3 spans 13 residues. Germline V CDR1 and CDR2: SEHNR, FQNEAQ (reference sequence). CDR3 DNA: TGTGCCAGCAGCTCTGTCCCGAACACTGAAGCTTTCTTT. Residues: CASSSVPNTEAFF.

The J gene is TRBJ2-1, the V gene TRBV7-2, with unresolved D. This CDR3 comprises 15 residues. Trimming took off 1 base at V and 0 bases at J, with 7 bases between the two ends. Germline loops: CDR1 SGHTA, CDR2 FQGNSA. Here the CDR3 DNA reads TGTGCCAGCAGCTTAGAAAATCCCTCCTACAATGAGCAGTTCTTC. Encoded protein: CASSLENPSYNEQFF.

The chain carries TRBV28 and TRBJ2-7, with D possibly being TRBD2 (6 bases). CDR3 length equals 15 residues. The germline V gene encodes CDR1 MDHEN and CDR2 SYDVKM. V dropped 3 bases and J dropped 1 base, with 13 bases sitting between them. CDR3 DNA: TGTGCCAGCAGTTTGGCGGCCGGGACTTCCTACGAGCAGTACTTC. Residues: CASSLAAGTSYEQYF. Filled out from reference TRBV28 and TRBJ2-7, the complete variable domain reads DVKVTQSSRYLVKRTGEKVFLECVQDMDHENMFWYRQDPGLGLRLIYFSYDVKMKEKGDIPEGYSVSREKKERFSLILESASTNQTSMYLCASSLAAGTSYEQYFGPGTRLTVT.